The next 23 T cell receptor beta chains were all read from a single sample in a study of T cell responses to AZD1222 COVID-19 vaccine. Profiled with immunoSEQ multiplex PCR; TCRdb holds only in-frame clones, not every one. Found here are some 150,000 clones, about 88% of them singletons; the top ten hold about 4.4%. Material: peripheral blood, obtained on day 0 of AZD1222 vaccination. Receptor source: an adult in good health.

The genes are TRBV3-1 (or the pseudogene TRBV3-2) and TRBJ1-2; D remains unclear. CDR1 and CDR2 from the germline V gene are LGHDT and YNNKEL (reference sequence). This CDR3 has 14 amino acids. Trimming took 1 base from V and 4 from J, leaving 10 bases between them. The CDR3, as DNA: TGTGCCAGCAGCCAAGGTCGGTCGGGCTATGGCTACACCTTC. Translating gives CASSQGRSGYGYTF.

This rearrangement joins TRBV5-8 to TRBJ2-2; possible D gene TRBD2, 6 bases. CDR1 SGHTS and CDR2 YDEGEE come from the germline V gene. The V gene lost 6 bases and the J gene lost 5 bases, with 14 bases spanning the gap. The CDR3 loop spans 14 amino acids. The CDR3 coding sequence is TGTGCCAGCACTCGGGGAGGAAAAACCGGGGAGCTGTTTTTT. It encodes CASTRGGKTGELFF. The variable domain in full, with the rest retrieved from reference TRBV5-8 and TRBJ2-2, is EAGVTQSPTHLIKTRGQQATLRCSPISGHTSVYWYQQALGLGLQFLLWYDEGEERNRGNFPPRFSGRQFPNYSSELNVNALELEDSALYLCASTRGGKTGELFFGEGSRLTVL.

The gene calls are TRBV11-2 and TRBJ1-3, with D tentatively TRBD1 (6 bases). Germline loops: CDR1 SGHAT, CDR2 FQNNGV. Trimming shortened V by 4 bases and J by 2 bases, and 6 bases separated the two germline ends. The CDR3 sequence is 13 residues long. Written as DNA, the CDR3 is TGTGCCAGCAGCTGGACAGCTGGAAACACCATATATTTT. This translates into CASSWTAGNTIYF.

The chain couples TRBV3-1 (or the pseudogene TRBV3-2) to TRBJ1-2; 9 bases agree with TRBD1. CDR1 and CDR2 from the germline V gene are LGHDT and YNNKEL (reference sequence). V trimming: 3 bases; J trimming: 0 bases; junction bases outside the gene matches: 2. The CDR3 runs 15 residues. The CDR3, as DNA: TGTGCCAGCAGCCAGACAGGGGGGGCTAACTATGGCTACACCTTC. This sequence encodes CASSQTGGANYGYTF.

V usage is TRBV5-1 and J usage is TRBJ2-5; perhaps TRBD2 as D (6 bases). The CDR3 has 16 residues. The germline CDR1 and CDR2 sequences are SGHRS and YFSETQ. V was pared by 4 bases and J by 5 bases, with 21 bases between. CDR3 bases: TGCGCCAGCAGCGCAGACCCCTCGGAAGGAGGGGAGACCCAGTACTTC. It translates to CASSADPSEGGETQYF.

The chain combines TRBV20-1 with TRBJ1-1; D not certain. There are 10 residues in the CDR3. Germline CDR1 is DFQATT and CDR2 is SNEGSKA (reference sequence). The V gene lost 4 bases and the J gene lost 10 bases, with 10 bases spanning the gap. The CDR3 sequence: CSAILGRAFF. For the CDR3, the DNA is TGCAGTGCTATCCTGGGGAGAGCTTTCTTT.

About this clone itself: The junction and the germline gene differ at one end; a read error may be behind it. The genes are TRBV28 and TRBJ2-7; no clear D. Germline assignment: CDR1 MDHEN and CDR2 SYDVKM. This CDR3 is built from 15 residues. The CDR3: CASSRSDLTSHEQYF. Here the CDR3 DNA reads TGTGCCAGCAGTCGGTCGGACCTCACCTCCCACGAGCAGTACTTC.

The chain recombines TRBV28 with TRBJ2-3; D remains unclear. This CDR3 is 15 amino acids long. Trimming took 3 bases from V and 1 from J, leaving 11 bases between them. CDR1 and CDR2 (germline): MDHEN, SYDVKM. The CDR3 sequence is CASSFRSSGTDTQYF. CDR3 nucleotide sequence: TGTGCCAGCAGTTTTCGATCCAGCGGCACAGATACGCAGTATTTT.

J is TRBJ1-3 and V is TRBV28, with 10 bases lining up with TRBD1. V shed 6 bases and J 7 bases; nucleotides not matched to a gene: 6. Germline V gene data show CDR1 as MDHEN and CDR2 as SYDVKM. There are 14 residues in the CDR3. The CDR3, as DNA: TGTGCCAGCAGCCTGGGACAGGGGACGAACACCATATATTTT. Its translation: CASSLGQGTNTIYF.

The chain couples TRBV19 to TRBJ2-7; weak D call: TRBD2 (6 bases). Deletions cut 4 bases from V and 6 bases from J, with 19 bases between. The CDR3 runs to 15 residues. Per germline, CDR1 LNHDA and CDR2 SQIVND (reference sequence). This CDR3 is CASSSRGTHRGEQYF. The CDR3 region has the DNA TGTGCCAGTAGTAGCCGCGGGACCCATCGCGGCGAGCAGTACTTC.

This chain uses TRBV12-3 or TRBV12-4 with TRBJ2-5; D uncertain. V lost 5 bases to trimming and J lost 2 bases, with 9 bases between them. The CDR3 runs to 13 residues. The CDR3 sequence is CASSRNTQETQYF. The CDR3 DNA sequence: TGTGCCAGCAGTAGGAATACTCAAGAGACCCAGTACTTC.

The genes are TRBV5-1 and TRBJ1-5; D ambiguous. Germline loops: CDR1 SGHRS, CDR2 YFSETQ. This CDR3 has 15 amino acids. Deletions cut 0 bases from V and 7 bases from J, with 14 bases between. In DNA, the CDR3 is TGCGCCAGCAGCTTGGAGGGCAGGAATGGCCAGCCCCAGCATTTT. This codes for CASSLEGRNGQPQHF. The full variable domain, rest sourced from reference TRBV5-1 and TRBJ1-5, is KAGVTQTPRYLIKTRGQQVTLSCSPISGHRSVSWYQQTPGQGLQFLFEYFSETQRNKGNFPGRFSGRQFSNSRSEMNVSTLELGDSALYLCASSLEGRNGQPQHFGDGTRLSIL.

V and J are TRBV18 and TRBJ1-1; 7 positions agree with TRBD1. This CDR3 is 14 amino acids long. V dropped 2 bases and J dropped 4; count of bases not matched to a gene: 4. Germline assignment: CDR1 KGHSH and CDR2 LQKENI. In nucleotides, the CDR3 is TGTGCCAGCTCACCAAGGGGGCAGGGCACTGAAGCTTTCTTT. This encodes CASSPRGQGTEAFF.

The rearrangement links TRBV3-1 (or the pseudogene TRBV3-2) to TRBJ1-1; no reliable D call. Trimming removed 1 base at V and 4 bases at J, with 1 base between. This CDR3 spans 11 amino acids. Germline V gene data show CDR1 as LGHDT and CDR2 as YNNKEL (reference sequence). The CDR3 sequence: CASSQVTEAFF. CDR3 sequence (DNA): TGTGCCAGCAGCCAAGTCACTGAAGCTTTCTTT.

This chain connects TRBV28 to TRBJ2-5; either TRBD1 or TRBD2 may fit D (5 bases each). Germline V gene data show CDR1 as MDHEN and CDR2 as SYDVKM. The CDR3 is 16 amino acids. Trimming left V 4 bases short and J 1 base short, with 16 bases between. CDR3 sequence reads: CASSSSRDGTQETQYF. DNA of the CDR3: TGTGCCAGCAGTTCCTCCCGGGACGGTACCCAAGAGACCCAGTACTTC. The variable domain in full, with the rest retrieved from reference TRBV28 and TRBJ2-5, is DVKVTQSSRYLVKRTGEKVFLECVQDMDHENMFWYRQDPGLGLRLIYFSYDVKMKEKGDIPEGYSVSREKKERFSLILESASTNQTSMYLCASSSSRDGTQETQYFGPGTRLLVL.

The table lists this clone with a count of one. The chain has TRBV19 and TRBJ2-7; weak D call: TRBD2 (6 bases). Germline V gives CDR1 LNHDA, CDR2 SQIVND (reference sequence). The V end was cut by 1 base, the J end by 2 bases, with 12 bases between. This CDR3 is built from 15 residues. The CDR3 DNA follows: TGTGCCAGTAGTATAGTAGGAGGGAGTGCCTACGAGCAGTACTTC. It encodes CASSIVGGSAYEQYF.

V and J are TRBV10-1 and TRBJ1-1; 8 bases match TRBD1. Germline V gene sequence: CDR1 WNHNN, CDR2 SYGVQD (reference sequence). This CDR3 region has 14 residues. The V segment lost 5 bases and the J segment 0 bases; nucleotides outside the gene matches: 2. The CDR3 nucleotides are TGCGCCAGCAGTACAGGGGGGGTGAACACTGAAGCTTTCTTT. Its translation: CASSTGGVNTEAFF.

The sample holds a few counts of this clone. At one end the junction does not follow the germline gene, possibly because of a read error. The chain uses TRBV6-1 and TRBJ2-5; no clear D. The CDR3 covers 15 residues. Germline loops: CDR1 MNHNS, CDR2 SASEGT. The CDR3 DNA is TGTGCCAGCAATGAAATGGCCGGGCACCAAGAGACCCAGTACTTC. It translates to CASNEMAGHQETQYF.

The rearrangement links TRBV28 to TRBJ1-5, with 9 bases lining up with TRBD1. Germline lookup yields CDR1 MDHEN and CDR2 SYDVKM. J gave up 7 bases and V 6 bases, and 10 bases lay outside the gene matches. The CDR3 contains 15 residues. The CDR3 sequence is CASRRGTGWDQPQHF. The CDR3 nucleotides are TGTGCCAGCAGGCGCGGGACAGGGTGGGACCAGCCCCAGCATTTT.

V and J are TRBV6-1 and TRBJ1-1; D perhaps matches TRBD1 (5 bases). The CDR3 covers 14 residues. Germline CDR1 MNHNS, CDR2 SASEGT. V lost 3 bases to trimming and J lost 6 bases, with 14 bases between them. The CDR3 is CASSEERGYPEAFF. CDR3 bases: TGTGCCAGCAGTGAGGAGAGGGGTTATCCTGAAGCTTTCTTT.

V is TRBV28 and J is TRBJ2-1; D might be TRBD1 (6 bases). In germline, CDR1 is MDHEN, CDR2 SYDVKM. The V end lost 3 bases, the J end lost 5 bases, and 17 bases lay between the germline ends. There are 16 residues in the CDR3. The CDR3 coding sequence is TGTGCCAGCAGTTTCCTCATGACAGGAGAAGACAATGAGCAGTTCTTC. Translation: CASSFLMTGEDNEQFF.

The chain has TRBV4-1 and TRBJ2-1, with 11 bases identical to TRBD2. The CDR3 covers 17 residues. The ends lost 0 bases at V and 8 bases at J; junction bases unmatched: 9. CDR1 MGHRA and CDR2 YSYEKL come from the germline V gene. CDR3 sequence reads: CASSQERQLAGVDEQFF. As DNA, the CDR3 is TGCGCCAGCAGCCAAGAGAGGCAACTAGCGGGAGTTGATGAGCAGTTCTTC.

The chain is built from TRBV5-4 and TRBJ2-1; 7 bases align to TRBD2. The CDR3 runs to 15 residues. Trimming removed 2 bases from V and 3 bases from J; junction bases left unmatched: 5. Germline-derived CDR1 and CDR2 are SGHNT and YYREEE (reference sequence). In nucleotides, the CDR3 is TGTGCCAGCAGCTTCCCGACTAGCAGCTACAATGAGCAGTTCTTC. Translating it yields CASSFPTSSYNEQFF.